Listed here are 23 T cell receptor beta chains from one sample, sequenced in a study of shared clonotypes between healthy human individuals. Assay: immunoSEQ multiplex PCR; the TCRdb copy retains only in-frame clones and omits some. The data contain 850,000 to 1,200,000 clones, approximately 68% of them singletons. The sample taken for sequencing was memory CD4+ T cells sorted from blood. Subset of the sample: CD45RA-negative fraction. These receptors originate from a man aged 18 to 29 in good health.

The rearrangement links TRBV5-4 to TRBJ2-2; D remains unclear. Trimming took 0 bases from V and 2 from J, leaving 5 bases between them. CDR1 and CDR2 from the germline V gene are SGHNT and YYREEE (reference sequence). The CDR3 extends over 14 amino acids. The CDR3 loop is CASSLDTNTGELFF. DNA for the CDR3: TGTGCCAGCAGCTTGGACACAAACACCGGGGAGCTGTTTTTT.

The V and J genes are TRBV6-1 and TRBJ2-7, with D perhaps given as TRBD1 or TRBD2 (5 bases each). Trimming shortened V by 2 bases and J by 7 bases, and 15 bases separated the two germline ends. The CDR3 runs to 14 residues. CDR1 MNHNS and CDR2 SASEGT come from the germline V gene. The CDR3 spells CASSELRGSGEQYF. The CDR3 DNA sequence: TGTGCCAGCAGTGAACTCCGGGGCAGTGGGGAGCAGTACTTC.

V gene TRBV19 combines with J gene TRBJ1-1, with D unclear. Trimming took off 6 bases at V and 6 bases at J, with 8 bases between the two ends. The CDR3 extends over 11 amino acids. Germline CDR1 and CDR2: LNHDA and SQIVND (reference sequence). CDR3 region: CASRTVAEAFF. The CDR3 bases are TGTGCCAGTAGAACGGTGGCTGAAGCTTTCTTT.

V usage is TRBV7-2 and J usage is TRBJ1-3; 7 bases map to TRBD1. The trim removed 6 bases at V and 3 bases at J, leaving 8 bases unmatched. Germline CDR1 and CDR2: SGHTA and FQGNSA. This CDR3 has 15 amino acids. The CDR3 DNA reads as TGTGCCAGCAGATATCAGGCAGGGGGTGGAAACACCATATATTTT. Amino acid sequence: CASRYQAGGGNTIYF. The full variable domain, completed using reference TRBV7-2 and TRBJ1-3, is GAGVSQSPSNKVTEKGKDVELRCDPISGHTALYWYRQSLGQGLEFLIYFQGNSAPDKSGLPSDRFSAERTGGSVSTLTIQRTQQEDSAVYLCASRYQAGGGNTIYFGEGSWLTVV.

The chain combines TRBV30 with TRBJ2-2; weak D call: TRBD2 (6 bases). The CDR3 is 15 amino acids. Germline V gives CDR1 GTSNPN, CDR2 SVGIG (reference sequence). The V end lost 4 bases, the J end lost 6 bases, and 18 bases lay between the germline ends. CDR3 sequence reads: CAWMSGVRRAGELFF. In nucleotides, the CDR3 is TGTGCCTGGATGTCGGGAGTTAGGCGAGCCGGGGAGCTGTTTTTT.

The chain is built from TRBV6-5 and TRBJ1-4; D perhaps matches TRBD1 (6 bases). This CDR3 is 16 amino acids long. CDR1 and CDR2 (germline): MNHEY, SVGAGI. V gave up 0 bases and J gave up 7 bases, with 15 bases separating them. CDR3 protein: CASSYSGAGAAEKLFF. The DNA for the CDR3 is TGTGCCAGCAGTTACTCGGGAGCAGGGGCGGCTGAAAAACTGTTTTTT.

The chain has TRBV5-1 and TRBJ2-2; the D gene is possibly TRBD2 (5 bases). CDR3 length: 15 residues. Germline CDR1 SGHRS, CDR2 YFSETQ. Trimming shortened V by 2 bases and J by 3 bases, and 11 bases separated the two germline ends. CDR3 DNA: TGCGCCAGCAGCTTATTGGGGAGAGACACCGGGGAGCTGTTTTTT. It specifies CASSLLGRDTGELFF.

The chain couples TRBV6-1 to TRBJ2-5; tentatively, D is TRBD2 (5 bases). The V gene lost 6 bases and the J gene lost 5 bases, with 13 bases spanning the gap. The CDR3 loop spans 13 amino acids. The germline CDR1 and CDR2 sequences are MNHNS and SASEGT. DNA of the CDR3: TGTGCCAGCAGCGCCGCGGAGGCGGAGACCCAGTACTTC. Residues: CASSAAEAETQYF.

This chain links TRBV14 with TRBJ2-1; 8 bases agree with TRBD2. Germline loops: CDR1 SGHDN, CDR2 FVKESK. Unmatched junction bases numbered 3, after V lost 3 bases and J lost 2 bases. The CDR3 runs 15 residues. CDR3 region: CASSQGLGAYNEQFF. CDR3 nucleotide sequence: TGTGCCAGCAGCCAGGGACTAGGGGCCTACAATGAGCAGTTCTTC.

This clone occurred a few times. CDR3 protein: CAWSAGRGTEAFF. Written as DNA, the CDR3 is TGTGCCTGGAGTGCAGGGAGGGGGACTGAAGCTTTCTTT. This sequence joins TRBV30 and TRBJ1-1, with D perhaps matching TRBD1 (6 bases). Germline V lookup: CDR1 GTSNPN, CDR2 SVGIG (reference sequence). The CDR3 covers 13 residues. V lost 1 base and J 5 bases, leaving 11 bases between the germline ends.

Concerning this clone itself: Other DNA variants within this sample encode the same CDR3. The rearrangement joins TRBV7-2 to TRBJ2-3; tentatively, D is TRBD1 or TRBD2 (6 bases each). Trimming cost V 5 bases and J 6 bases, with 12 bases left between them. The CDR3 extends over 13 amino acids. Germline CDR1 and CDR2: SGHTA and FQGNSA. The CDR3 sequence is CASSLRGPDTQYF. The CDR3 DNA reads TGTGCCAGCAGCCTACGGGGGCCGGATACGCAGTATTTT.

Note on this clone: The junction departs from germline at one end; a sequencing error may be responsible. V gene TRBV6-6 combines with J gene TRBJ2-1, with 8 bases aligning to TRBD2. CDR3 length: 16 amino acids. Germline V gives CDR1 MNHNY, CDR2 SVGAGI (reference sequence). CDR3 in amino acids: CAISGLLAAGVDEQFF. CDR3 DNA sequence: TGTGCCATCAGTGGATTACTAGCGGCGGGCGTGGACGAGCAGTTCTTC.

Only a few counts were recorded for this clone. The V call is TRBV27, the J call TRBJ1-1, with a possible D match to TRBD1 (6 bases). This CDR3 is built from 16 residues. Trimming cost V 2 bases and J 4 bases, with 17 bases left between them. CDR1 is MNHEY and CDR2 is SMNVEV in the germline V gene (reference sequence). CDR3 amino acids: CASSLDQGKVSTEAFF. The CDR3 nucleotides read TGTGCCAGCAGTTTAGATCAGGGGAAGGTGAGCACTGAAGCTTTCTTT.

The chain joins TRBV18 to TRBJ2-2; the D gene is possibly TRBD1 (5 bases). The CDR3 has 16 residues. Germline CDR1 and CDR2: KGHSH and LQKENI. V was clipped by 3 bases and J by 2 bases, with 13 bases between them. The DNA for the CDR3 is TGTGCCAGCTCACCTCTTTGGGGCATCAACACCGGGGAGCTGTTTTTT. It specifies CASSPLWGINTGELFF. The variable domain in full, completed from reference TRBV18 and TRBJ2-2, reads NAGVMQNPRHLVRRRGQEARLRCSPMKGHSHVYWYRQLPEEGLKFMVYLQKENIIDESGMPKERFSAEFPKEGPSILRIQQVVRGDSAAYFCASSPLWGINTGELFFGEGSRLTVL.

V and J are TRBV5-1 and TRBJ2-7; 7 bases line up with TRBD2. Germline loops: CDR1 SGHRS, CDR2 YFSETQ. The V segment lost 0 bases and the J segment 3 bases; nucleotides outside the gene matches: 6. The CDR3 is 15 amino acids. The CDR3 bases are TGCGCCAGCAGCTTGGGTCTAGCGGAAATCTACGAGCAGTACTTC. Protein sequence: CASSLGLAEIYEQYF.

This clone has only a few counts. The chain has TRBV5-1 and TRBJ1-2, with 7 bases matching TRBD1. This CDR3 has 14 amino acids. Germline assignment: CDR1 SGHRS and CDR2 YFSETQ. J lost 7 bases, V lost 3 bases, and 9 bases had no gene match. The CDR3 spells CASSSGQRMSGYTF. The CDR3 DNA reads TGCGCCAGCAGCTCGGGACAGCGGATGAGTGGCTACACCTTC. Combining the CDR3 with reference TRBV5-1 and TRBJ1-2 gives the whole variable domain KAGVTQTPRYLIKTRGQQVTLSCSPISGHRSVSWYQQTPGQGLQFLFEYFSETQRNKGNFPGRFSGRQFSNSRSEMNVSTLELGDSALYLCASSSGQRMSGYTFGSGTRLTVV.

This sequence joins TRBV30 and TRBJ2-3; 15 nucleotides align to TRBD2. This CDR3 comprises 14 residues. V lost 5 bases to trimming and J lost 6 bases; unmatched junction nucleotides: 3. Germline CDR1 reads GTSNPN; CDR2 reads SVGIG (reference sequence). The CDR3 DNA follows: TGTGCCTGGGGACTAGCGGGAGGGTCGGATACGCAGTATTTT. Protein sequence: CAWGLAGGSDTQYF.

CDR3 sequence reads: CASREGTSGSTDTQYF. CDR3 DNA sequence: TGCGCCAGCAGGGAAGGGACTAGCGGGTCGACAGATACGCAGTATTTT. This rearrangement joins TRBV5-1 to TRBJ2-3; TRBD2 matches at 12 bases. Trimming cost V 5 bases and J 3 bases; bases outside gene matches: 7. Germline lookup yields CDR1 SGHRS and CDR2 YFSETQ. The CDR3 spans 16 residues. Based on the CDR3 plus reference TRBV5-1 and TRBJ2-3, the full variable domain is KAGVTQTPRYLIKTRGQQVTLSCSPISGHRSVSWYQQTPGQGLQFLFEYFSETQRNKGNFPGRFSGRQFSNSRSEMNVSTLELGDSALYLCASREGTSGSTDTQYFGPGTRLTVL.

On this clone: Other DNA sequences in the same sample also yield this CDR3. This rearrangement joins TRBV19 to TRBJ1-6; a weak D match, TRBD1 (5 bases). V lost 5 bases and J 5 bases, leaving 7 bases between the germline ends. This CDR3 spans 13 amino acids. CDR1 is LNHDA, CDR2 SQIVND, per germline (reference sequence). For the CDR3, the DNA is TGTGCCAGTAGTGGGGGGAATAATTCACCCCTCCACTTT. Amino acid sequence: CASSGGNNSPLHF.

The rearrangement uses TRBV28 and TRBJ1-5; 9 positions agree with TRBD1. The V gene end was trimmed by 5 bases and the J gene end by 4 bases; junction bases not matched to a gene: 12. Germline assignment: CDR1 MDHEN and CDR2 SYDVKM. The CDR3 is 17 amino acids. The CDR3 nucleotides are TGTGCCAGCAGTCATATACAGGGGGCTTCGGGTAATCAGCCCCAGCATTTT. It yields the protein CASSHIQGASGNQPQHF.

The CDR3 spells CASSRGQNYGYTF. The CDR3 nucleotides read TGTGCCAGCAGCCGGGGACAGAACTATGGCTACACCTTC. V is TRBV7-2 and J is TRBJ1-2; TRBD1 matches 7 bases. Looked up from germline, CDR1 is SGHTA and CDR2 is FQGNSA. V shed 5 bases and J 2 bases; nucleotides not matched to a gene: 2. The CDR3 has 13 residues.

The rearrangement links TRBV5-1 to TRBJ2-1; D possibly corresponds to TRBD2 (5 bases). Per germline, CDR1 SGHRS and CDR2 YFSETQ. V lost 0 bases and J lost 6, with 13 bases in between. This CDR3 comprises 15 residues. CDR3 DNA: TGCGCCAGCAGCTTGGGGGAGACCCCCTCCAATGAGCAGTTCTTC. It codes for CASSLGETPSNEQFF.

CDR3: CATSRSAGGPDTQYF. Written as DNA, the CDR3 is TGTGCCACCAGTCGGTCCGCGGGGGGCCCCGATACGCAGTATTTT. The chain joins TRBV15 to TRBJ2-3; 8 positions agree with TRBD2. Per germline, CDR1 LNHNV and CDR2 YYDKDF (reference sequence). The CDR3 is 15 amino acids. The junction had 11 bases not matched to a gene; V was cut back by 6 bases and J by 6 bases. The full variable domain, with the rest looked up from reference TRBV15 and TRBJ2-3, is DAMVIQNPRYQVTQFGKPVTLSCSQTLNHNVMYWYQQKSSQAPKLLFHYYDKDFNNEADTPDNFQSRRPNTSFCFLDIRSPGLGDTAMYLCATSRSAGGPDTQYFGPGTRLTVL.